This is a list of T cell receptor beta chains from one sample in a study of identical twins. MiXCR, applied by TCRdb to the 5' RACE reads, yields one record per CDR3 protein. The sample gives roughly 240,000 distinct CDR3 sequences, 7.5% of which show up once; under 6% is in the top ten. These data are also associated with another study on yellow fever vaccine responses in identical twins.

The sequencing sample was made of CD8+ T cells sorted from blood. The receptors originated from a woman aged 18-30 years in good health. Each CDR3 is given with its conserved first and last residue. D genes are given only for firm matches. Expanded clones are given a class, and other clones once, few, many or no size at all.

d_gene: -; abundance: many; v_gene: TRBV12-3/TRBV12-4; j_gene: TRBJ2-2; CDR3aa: CASSFVKPNTGELFF; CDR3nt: TGTGCCAGCAGTTTTGTAAAACCGAACACCGGGGAGCTGTTTTTT
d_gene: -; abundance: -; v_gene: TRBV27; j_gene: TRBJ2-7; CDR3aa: CASSLGQGRYEQYF; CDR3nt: TGTGCCAGCAGTTTAGGGCAGGGGAGGTACGAGCAGTACTTC
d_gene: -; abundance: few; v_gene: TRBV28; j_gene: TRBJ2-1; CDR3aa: CASSYGKEQFF; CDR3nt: TGTGCCAGCAGTTACGGAAAGGAGCAGTTCTTC
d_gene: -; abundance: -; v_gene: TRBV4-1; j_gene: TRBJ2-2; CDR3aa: CASSQLGAGELFF; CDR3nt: TGCGCCAGCAGCCAATTGGGGGCCGGGGAGCTGTTTTTT
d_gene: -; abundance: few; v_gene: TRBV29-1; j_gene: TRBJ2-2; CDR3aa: CSVEDPTGGTGELFF; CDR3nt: TGCAGCGTTGAAGATCCGACAGGAGGTACCGGGGAGCTGTTTTTT
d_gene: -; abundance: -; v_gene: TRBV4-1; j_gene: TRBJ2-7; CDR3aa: CASSQEDQGSYEQYF; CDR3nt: TGCGCCAGCAGCCAAGAAGACCAGGGGTCCTACGAGCAGTACTTC
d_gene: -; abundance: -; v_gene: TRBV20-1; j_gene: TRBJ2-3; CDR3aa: CCARDLRSTGTSTDTQYF; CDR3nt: TGCTGTGCTAGAGATCTTCGGTCCACGGGGACTAGCACAGATACGCAGTATTTT
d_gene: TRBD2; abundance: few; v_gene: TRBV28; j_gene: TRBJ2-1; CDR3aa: CASSRRGEDEQFF; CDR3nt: TGTGCCAGCAGTAGGCGGGGGGAGGATGAGCAGTTCTTC
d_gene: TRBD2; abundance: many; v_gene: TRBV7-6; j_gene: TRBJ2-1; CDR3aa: CASSFGLAADEQFF; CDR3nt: TGTGCCAGCAGCTTCGGGCTAGCGGCTGATGAGCAGTTCTTC
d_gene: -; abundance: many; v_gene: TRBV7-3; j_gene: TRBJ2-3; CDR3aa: CASSLYGRLTDTQYF; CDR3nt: TGTGCCAGCAGCTTATACGGGAGACTCACAGATACGCAGTATTTT
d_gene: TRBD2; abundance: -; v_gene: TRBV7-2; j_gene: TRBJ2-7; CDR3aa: CASSIGVAGLEQYF; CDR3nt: TGTGCCAGCAGCATCGGAGTAGCGGGACTCGAGCAGTACTTC
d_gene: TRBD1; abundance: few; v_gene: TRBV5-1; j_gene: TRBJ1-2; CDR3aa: CASSPGGPTGGHYGYTF; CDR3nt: TGCGCCAGCAGCCCGGGGGGGCCCACAGGGGGTCACTATGGCTACACCTTC
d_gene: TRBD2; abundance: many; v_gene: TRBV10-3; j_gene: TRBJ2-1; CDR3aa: CAISGLPREFDNEQFF; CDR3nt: TGTGCCATCAGTGGGTTACCGCGGGAGTTCGACAATGAGCAGTTCTTC
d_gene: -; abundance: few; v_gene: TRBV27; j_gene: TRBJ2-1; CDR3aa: CASNPVGSIWVGQFF; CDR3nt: TGTGCCAGCAATCCGGTGGGATCCATATGGGTAGGGCAGTTCTTC
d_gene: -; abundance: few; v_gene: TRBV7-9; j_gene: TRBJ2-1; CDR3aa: CASSLEGGEQFF; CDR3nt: TGTGCCAGCAGCTTGGAGGGGGGTGAGCAGTTCTTC
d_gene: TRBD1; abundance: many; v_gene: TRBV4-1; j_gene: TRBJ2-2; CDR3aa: CASSQVRDRGLAGELFF; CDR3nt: TGCGCCAGCAGCCAAGTAAGGGACAGGGGGCTGGCCGGGGAGCTGTTTTTT
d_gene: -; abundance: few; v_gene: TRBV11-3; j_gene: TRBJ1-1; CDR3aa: CASSPQNRGEAFF; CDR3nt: TGTGCCAGCAGCCCCCAGAACCGCGGTGAAGCTTTCTTT
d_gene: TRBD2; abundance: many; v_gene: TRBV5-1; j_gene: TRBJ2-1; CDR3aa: CASRGTASGGNYNEQFF; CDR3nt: TGCGCCAGCAGGGGTACGGCTAGCGGGGGGAACTACAATGAGCAGTTCTTC
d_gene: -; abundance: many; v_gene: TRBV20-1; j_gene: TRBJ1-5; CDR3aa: CSARTKRGDQPQHF; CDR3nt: TGCAGTGCTAGGACAAAGAGGGGGGATCAGCCCCAGCATTTT
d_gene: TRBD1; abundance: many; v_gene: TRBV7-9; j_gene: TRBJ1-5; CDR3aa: CASSLGTGPTQHF; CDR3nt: TGTGCCAGCAGCTTAGGGACAGGCCCTACCCAGCATTTT
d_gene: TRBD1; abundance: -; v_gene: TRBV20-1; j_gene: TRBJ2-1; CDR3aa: CSASSGQNYNEQFF; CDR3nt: TGCAGTGCTAGTTCGGGACAGAACTACAATGAGCAGTTCTTC
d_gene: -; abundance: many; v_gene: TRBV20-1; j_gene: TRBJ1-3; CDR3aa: CSVPTGNTIYF; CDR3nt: TGCAGTGTCCCTACTGGAAACACCATATATTTT
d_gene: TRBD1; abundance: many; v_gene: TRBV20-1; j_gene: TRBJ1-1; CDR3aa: CGRGQGAVGEAFF; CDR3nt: TGCGGCAGAGGACAGGGGGCAGTGGGTGAAGCTTTCTTT
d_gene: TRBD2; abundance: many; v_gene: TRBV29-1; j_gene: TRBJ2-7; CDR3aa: CSVTTSEPGLYEQYF; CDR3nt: TGCAGCGTTACGACTAGCGAGCCTGGCCTCTACGAGCAGTACTTC
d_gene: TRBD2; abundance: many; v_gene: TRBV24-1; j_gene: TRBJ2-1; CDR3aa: CATSDIAGDSYNEQFF; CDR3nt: TGTGCCACCAGTGATATCGCGGGAGATTCCTACAATGAGCAGTTCTTC
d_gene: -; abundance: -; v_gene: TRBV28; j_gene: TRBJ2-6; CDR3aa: CASSPGPYGANVLTF; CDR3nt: TGTGCCAGCAGTCCCGGCCCTTATGGGGCCAACGTCCTGACTTTC
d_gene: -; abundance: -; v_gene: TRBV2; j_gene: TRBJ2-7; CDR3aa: CASRGRDGRKFSYEQYF; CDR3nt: TGTGCCAGCAGAGGTCGGGACGGACGGAAGTTCTCCTACGAGCAGTACTTC
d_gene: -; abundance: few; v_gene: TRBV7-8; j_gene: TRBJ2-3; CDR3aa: CASIPGFRRSTDTQYF; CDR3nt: TGTGCCAGCATCCCGGGCTTTCGAAGAAGCACAGATACGCAGTATTTT
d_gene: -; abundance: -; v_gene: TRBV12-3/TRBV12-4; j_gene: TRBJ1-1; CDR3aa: CASSLQGISEAFF; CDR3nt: TGTGCCAGCAGTTTACAGGGAATCTCTGAAGCTTTCTTT
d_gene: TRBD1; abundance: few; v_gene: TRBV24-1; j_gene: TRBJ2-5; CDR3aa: CATSDRTGTETQYF; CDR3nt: TGTGCCACCAGTGACCGGACAGGGACAGAGACCCAGTACTTC
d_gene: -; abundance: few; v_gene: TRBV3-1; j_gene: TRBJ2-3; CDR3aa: CASSQAGQPDTQYF; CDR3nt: TGTGCCAGCAGCCAAGCGGGCCAACCAGATACGCAGTATTTT
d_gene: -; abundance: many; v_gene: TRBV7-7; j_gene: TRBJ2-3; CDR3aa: CASSFTPTDTDTQYF; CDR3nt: TGTGCCAGCAGCTTTACCCCGACCGACACAGATACGCAGTATTTT
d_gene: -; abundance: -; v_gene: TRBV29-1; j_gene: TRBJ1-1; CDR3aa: CSVEVGNSASTEAFF; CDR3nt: TGCAGCGTTGAAGTAGGGAATAGTGCGTCCACTGAAGCTTTCTTT
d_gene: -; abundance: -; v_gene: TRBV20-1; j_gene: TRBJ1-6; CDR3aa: CSASEDKSPLHF; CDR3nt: TGCAGTGCTAGCGAGGATAAATCACCCCTCCACTTT
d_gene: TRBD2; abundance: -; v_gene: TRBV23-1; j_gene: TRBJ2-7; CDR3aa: CASSHPETSGSPHEQYF; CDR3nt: TGCGCCAGCAGTCACCCCGAGACTAGCGGGAGTCCTCACGAGCAGTACTTC
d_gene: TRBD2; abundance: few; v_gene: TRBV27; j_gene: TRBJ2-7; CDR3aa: CASSGRIGTSVYSQYF; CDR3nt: TGTGCCAGCAGTGGACGGATCGGGACTAGCGTATACTCCCAGTACTTC
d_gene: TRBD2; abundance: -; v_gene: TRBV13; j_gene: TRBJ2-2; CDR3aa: CASSSHLLAGEAGTGELFF; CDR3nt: TGTGCCAGCAGTTCACACCTACTAGCGGGAGAGGCCGGCACCGGGGAGCTGTTTTTT
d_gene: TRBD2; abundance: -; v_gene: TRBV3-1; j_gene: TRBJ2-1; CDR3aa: CASSQDLNSGGDNEQFF; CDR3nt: TGTGCCAGCAGCCAAGACTTGAATAGCGGGGGGGACAATGAGCAGTTCTTC